Presented here are 29 T cell receptor beta chains from one specimen sequenced in a study of molecular identifiers for immune sequencing clone quantification. TCRdb passed the PCR reads through MiXCR, listing each CDR3 protein once. The data show about 640,000 distinct CDR3 sequences, 15% to 20% seen once. Sample: naive CD8+ T cells from blood, with Jurkat cell RNA spiked in. Subset noted: FACS-sorted CD8+CD4-CCR7+CD45RA+ naive T cells. The receptor source for this set is a human donor in good health. Some libraries in this study had Jurkat cell RNA spiked in.

The V and J genes are TRBV4-2 and TRBJ2-1; possible D gene TRBD2, 6 bases. V was pared by 1 base and J by 16 bases, with 17 bases between. The CDR3 is 13 residues long. Germline V lookup: CDR1 LGHNA, CDR2 YNFKEQ. This CDR3 reads CASSQGYGTGVFF. CDR3 nucleotide sequence: TGTGCCAGCAGCCAAGGGTACGGGACGGGGGTTTTCTTC.

For this clonotype: This CDR3 fails to terminate in the conserved phenylalanine or tryptophan, so it likely reflects a read error. This chain uses TRBV20-1 with TRBJ2-7; 7 nucleotides align to TRBD1. Germline V gene data show CDR1 as DFQATT and CDR2 as SNEGSKA (reference sequence). J was trimmed by 1 base and V by 6 bases; bases with no gene match: 6. CDR3 size: 13 residues. CDR3 DNA sequence: TGCAGTGCAAGACAGGGTGGGTCCTACGAGCAGTACCTC. Protein sequence: CSARQGGSYEQYL.

The sample holds many counts of this clonotype. This rearrangement joins TRBV10-3 to TRBJ2-5, with 7 bases fitting TRBD2. V lost 10 bases and J lost 3; bases outside the gene matches: 14. The CDR3 length is 15 residues. Germline assignment: CDR1 ENHRY and CDR2 SYGVKD. CDR3 sequence reads: CATKPGTGGEETQYF. Written as DNA, the CDR3 is TGTGCCACCAAACCCGGGACGGGAGGAGAAGAGACCCAGTACTTC.

As concerns this clonotype: Just one base apart from a much larger clone, this may be a read error. The chain combines TRBV19 with TRBJ1-5; D is possibly TRBD1 (5 bases). The CDR3 is 14 amino acids. Germline lookup yields CDR1 LNHDA and CDR2 SQIVND (reference sequence). V lost 9 bases and J lost 9, with 21 bases in between. The CDR3 is CASSWGERARPQHF. The CDR3 nucleotides read TGTGCCAGCAGTTGGGGCGAGAGGGCTCGGCCCCAGCATTTT.

The chain combines TRBV6-6 with TRBJ1-3; D gene unclear. V dropped 2 bases and J dropped 0 bases, with 11 bases sitting between them. This CDR3 comprises 16 residues. Germline CDR1 and CDR2: MNHNY and SVGAGI (reference sequence). The DNA for the CDR3 is TGTGCCAGCAGTTACAACGTAGGATACTCTGGAAACACCATATATTTT. Its translation is CASSYNVGYSGNTIYF.

Concerning this clonotype itself: Possible read error: a much larger clone is one base away. V usage is TRBV5-5 and J usage is TRBJ1-1; D remains ambiguous. This CDR3 region has 13 residues. V shed 6 bases and J shed 1 base, with 10 bases lying between them. Germline CDR1 is SGHKS and CDR2 is YYEKEE (reference sequence). Here the CDR3 reads CASTVSPNTEAFF. CDR3 coding DNA: TGTGCCAGCACCGTGTCGCCGAACACTGAAGCTTTCTTT. The full variable domain, rest sourced from reference TRBV5-5 and TRBJ1-1, is DAGVTQSPTHLIKTRGQQVTLRCSPISGHKSVSWYQQVLGQGPQFIFQYYEKEERGRGNFPDRFSARQFPNYSSELNVNALLLGDSALYLCASTVSPNTEAFFGQGTRLTVV.

This clonotype has a handful of counts. The germline gene is not matched at one end of the junction; a read error may be the cause. J is TRBJ1-5 and V is TRBV2; D gene ambiguous. This CDR3 has 15 residues. Germline V lookup: CDR1 SNHLY, CDR2 FYNNEI. CDR3 sequence: CASSPRNGRNRPQHF. DNA for the CDR3: TGTGCCAGCAGTCCCCGCAACGGGAGAAATCGGCCCCAGCATTTT.

This clonotype was seen only a few times. The chain uses TRBV12-3 or TRBV12-4 and TRBJ2-2, with D uncertain. V dropped 3 bases and J dropped 4 bases, with 9 bases sitting between them. This CDR3 comprises 14 residues. The CDR3, as DNA: TGTGCCAGCAGTTTCGGCGGTGCCACCGGGGAGCTGTTTTTT. Protein: CASSFGGATGELFF.

This clonotype was seen repeatedly, ten times or more. This sequence joins TRBV19 and TRBJ1-5; D is unresolved. Germline CDR1 is LNHDA and CDR2 is SQIVND (reference sequence). The CDR3 has 15 amino acids. The V and J ends lost 1 base and 0 bases respectively, with 7 bases between them. DNA for the CDR3: TGTGCCAGTAGTATAGCCAGGTATAGCAATCAGCCCCAGCATTTT. Translated: CASSIARYSNQPQHF.

Details on this clonotype: A much larger clone is a single base away; this may be a read error. The CDR3 spells CAWCHTGGGLEQYF. The CDR3 DNA reads as TGTGCCTGGTGTCACACAGGGGGCGGACTGGAGCAGTACTTC. The chain uses TRBV30 and TRBJ2-7; 9 positions agree with TRBD1. V trimming: 5 bases; J trimming: 7 bases; junction bases outside the gene matches: 12. CDR3 length: 14 residues. Germline CDR1 is GTSNPN and CDR2 is SVGIG (reference sequence).

This clonotype showed up many times. This chain uses TRBV28 with TRBJ1-5; D may be TRBD1 (6 bases). This CDR3 contains 14 residues. Germline lookup yields CDR1 MDHEN and CDR2 SYDVKM. Between the trimmed V and J ends, which lost 7 bases and 1 base, there was a span of 11 bases. DNA for the CDR3: TGTGCCAGCATTCCACAGGGCAGCAATCAGCCCCAGCATTTT. Translation: CASIPQGSNQPQHF.

Remarks on this clonotype: One end of the junction fails to match germline, which may point to a read error. This chain links TRBV7-9 with TRBJ2-5; D is undetermined. Per the germline V gene, CDR1 is SEHNR and CDR2 is FQNEAQ (reference sequence). The CDR3 is 13 amino acids. The CDR3 DNA sequence: TGTGCCAGCAGCCTTCTCTATCAAGAGACCCAGTGCTTC. This translates into CASSLLYQETQCF.

Many counts were recorded for this clonotype. The chain carries TRBV3-1 and TRBJ2-7, with 16 bases matching TRBD2. The CDR3 is 16 amino acids. The V gene's germline CDR1 is LGHDT and CDR2 YNNKEL (reference sequence). The ends lost 4 bases at V and 2 bases at J; junction bases unmatched: 2. The CDR3 reads CASSLGLAGGAYEQYF. In DNA, the CDR3 is TGTGCCAGCAGCCTGGGACTAGCGGGAGGGGCCTACGAGCAGTACTTC.

This clonotype was observed a handful of times. The J gene is TRBJ2-7, the V gene TRBV12-3 or TRBV12-4; 9 bases are shared with TRBD1. The V gene end was trimmed by 5 bases and the J gene end by 6 bases; junction bases not matched to a gene: 11. This CDR3 is 15 amino acids long. CDR3 coding DNA: TGTGCCAGCAGTCCCTCCTACGGGACAGGGAGCGAGCAGTACTTC. Translating it yields CASSPSYGTGSEQYF.

This clonotype has at least ten counts. The chain employs TRBV9 and TRBJ1-1, with TRBD1 identical over 8 bases. V lost 3 bases and J lost 6; bases outside the gene matches: 7. The germline V gene has CDR1 SGDLS and CDR2 YYNGEE. The CDR3 length is 14 residues. The CDR3 reads CASSEDRAVPEAFF. CDR3 nucleotide sequence: TGTGCCAGCAGCGAGGACAGGGCTGTCCCTGAAGCTTTCTTT.

The chain carries TRBV27 and TRBJ2-1; 7 bases align to TRBD1. V was pared by 6 bases and J by 6 bases, with 14 bases of the junction left unmatched. Germline V lookup: CDR1 MNHEY, CDR2 SMNVEV (reference sequence). The CDR3 contains 16 residues. The CDR3 region is CASSYSRTGALNEQFF. The CDR3 nucleotides are TGTGCCAGCAGCTACTCTAGAACAGGGGCCCTCAATGAGCAGTTCTTC.

This clonotype was counted at least ten times. This sequence joins TRBV28 and TRBJ2-3; 7 positions match TRBD1. V was clipped by 6 bases and J by 4 bases; unmatched bases: 13. CDR1 MDHEN and CDR2 SYDVKM come from the germline V gene. This CDR3 is 16 amino acids long. CDR3 bases: TGTGCCAGCAGAATACAGGGGCTAACCACGGCAGATACGCAGTATTTT. It specifies CASRIQGLTTADTQYF.

This clonotype has ten or more counts. The J gene is TRBJ2-3, the V gene TRBV29-1; D is unresolved. Trimming shortened V by 3 bases and J by 2 bases, and 15 bases separated the two germline ends. CDR1 and CDR2 (germline): SQVTM, ANQGSEA. The CDR3 sequence is 15 residues long. Here the CDR3 DNA reads TGCAGCGTTGATTTTAATAACTGGATCACAGATACGCAGTATTTT. This sequence encodes CSVDFNNWITDTQYF.

In this sample, this clonotype turned up many times. This chain connects TRBV7-9 to TRBJ1-2, with D unclear. V was cut by 4 bases and J by 4 bases, with 10 bases left in between. Germline values: CDR1 SEHNR, CDR2 FQNEAQ (reference sequence). This CDR3 is built from 13 residues. The CDR3 loop reads CASSSFKIYGYTF. CDR3 in DNA: TGTGCCAGCAGCTCCTTCAAGATCTATGGCTACACCTTC.

This clonotype showed up many times. The chain combines TRBV18 with TRBJ1-1; D might be TRBD1 (6 bases). V gave up 3 bases and J gave up 1 base, with 9 bases separating them. CDR1 is KGHSH and CDR2 is LQKENI in the germline V gene. The CDR3 contains 14 residues. The CDR3 bases are TGTGCCAGCTCACCCGAGGGACAGAACACTGAAGCTTTCTTT. This translates into CASSPEGQNTEAFF.

This clonotype was seen many times. The V call is TRBV2, the J call TRBJ2-1; maybe TRBD1 (5 bases). The V end lost 2 bases, the J end lost 10 bases, and 24 bases lay between the germline ends. The CDR3 runs to 17 residues. Germline V gives CDR1 SNHLY, CDR2 FYNNEI. The CDR3 bases are TGTGCCAGCAGTGAAACTTCTAGGGGTGACTCTTTCTGGGAGCAGTTCTTC. It specifies CASSETSRGDSFWEQFF.

Many counts were recorded for this clonotype. DNA for the CDR3: TGTGCCAGCAGCTTAGTGCTCCCCGGTACCGGGGAGCTGTTTTTT. Protein sequence: CASSLVLPGTGELFF. This sequence joins TRBV7-9 and TRBJ2-2; no reliable D call. Germline V lookup: CDR1 SEHNR, CDR2 FQNEAQ (reference sequence). The ends were cut back, 1 base at V and 5 bases at J, with 11 bases in the middle. The CDR3 covers 15 residues.

This clonotype has ten or more counts. The genes are TRBV4-3 and TRBJ2-1, with 7 positions matching TRBD2. The CDR3 is made up of 14 amino acids. Trimming took 1 base from V and 3 from J; bases not matched to a gene: 0. Germline assignment: CDR1 LGHNA and CDR2 YSLEER. CDR3 region: CASSQGGGYNEQFF. CDR3 in DNA: TGCGCCAGCAGCCAAGGCGGGGGCTACAATGAGCAGTTCTTC.

This clonotype was observed many times. The chain couples TRBV5-6 to TRBJ2-2, with D uncertain. V was shortened by 2 bases and J by 0 bases, with 11 bases between the two germline ends. Per germline, CDR1 SGHDT and CDR2 YYEEEE. The CDR3 is 16 amino acids. This chain's CDR3 is CASSFVHKANTGELFF. CDR3 coding DNA: TGTGCCAGCAGCTTTGTCCACAAGGCGAACACCGGGGAGCTGTTTTTT.

Ten or more counts support this clonotype. The chain has TRBV5-4 and TRBJ2-6; tentatively, D is TRBD1 (7 bases). The germline V and J ends were trimmed by 3 bases and 4 bases, with 14 bases remaining between them. CDR1 is SGHNT, CDR2 YYREEE, per germline (reference sequence). The CDR3 is 16 amino acids. The DNA for the CDR3 is TGTGCCAGCAGCTCTGGAGGGGGCTCCGGGGCCAACGTCCTGACTTTC. Its translation is CASSSGGGSGANVLTF.

This clonotype was recorded at least ten times. The chain has TRBV7-9 and TRBJ2-1; D may be TRBD1 (6 bases). The CDR3 contains 16 residues. The germline V and J ends were trimmed by 3 bases and 2 bases, with 14 bases remaining between them. CDR1 is SEHNR and CDR2 is FQNEAQ in the germline V gene (reference sequence). The CDR3 reads CASSFTPQGTYNEQFF. The CDR3 region has the DNA TGTGCCAGCAGCTTTACTCCACAGGGAACCTACAATGAGCAGTTCTTC.

The chain carries TRBV7-9 and TRBJ2-5, with 8 nucleotides matching TRBD2. V shed 0 bases and J 5 bases; nucleotides not matched to a gene: 11. The CDR3 has 17 residues. Per the germline V gene, CDR1 is SEHNR and CDR2 is FQNEAQ (reference sequence). CDR3 region: CASSLAATGGAGETQYF. CDR3 sequence (DNA): TGTGCCAGCAGCTTAGCAGCAACCGGGGGGGCCGGGGAGACCCAGTACTTC.

In this sample, this clonotype turned up many times. The gene calls are TRBV12-3 or TRBV12-4 and TRBJ2-3; the match to TRBD2 covers 9 bases. The CDR3 is 15 residues long. Unmatched junction bases numbered 6, after V lost 6 bases and J lost 2 bases. The CDR3 DNA is TGTGCCAGCAGAAGACTAGCGGAGACCACAGATACGCAGTATTTT. This codes for CASRRLAETTDTQYF.

This clonotype was counted many times. The CDR3 region is CASSLQWGLNPGELFF. CDR3 nucleotides: TGTGCCAGCAGTTTACAGTGGGGGCTAAACCCCGGGGAGCTGTTTTTT. The chain uses TRBV2 and TRBJ2-2; tentatively, D is TRBD1 (6 bases). In germline, CDR1 is SNHLY, CDR2 FYNNEI. The CDR3 totals 16 residues. Between the trimmed V and J ends, which lost 5 bases and 6 bases, there was a span of 19 bases. The whole variable domain, filled in from reference TRBV2 and TRBJ2-2, reads EPEVTQTPSHQVTQMGQEVILRCVPISNHLYFYWYRQILGQKVEFLVSFYNNEISEKSEIFDDQFSVERPDGSNFTLKIRSTKLEDSAMYFCASSLQWGLNPGELFFGEGSRLTVL.